This T cell receptor (beta chain) emerged from a study of OX40 agonist ivuxolimab in advanced cancers. A note on the overall study: Ivuxolimab was an agonistic, fully human IgG2 monoclonal antibody directed against OX40 (CD134), a costimulatory receptor. Partial responses occurred in three dose-escalation patients, of whom one had hepatocellular carcinoma and two had cutaneous melanoma. Of the 50 to 55 patients in dose escalation, about 20 had hepatocellular carcinoma, roughly 15 had melanoma, 9 had renal cell carcinoma and 9 had head and neck cancer. Prior anti-PD-1, anti-PD-L1 or anti-CTLA-4 therapy was permitted, and checkpoint inhibitors had been received by about 36% of dose-escalation patients. The dose-escalation cohort was 82.7% male with a mean age of about 60 years, ranging from roughly 20 to 80. Intravenous ivuxolimab was administered to patients every 2 weeks at six dose levels: 0.01, 0.1, 0.3, 1.5, 3 and 10 mg/kg. The paper describes the monotherapy dose-escalation part (N = 52 patients) of the phase I trial of ivuxolimab. The purpose of peripheral TCRbeta sequencing was to test whether ivuxolimab changed TCR sequence diversity and led to clonal T-cell expansion.

Genomic DNA was isolated from the sorted cells so that the TCRbeta CDR3 region could be sequenced. The immunoSEQ Assay was used to sequence the TCRbeta CDR3 regions. The table was pulled from immuneACCESS by TCRdb, which kept in-frame rearrangements only. Such tables lose some clones; where checked, under half of the loss comes from unresolved V genes, and the rest has no known cause. The sample table contains around 60,000 clones; only one count was recorded for 70% to 85% of them. In total, the top ten clones hold roughly 1.5% of the sample. What the authors observed across the whole study: After ivuxolimab, expanded clones were on average more numerous among CD8+ T cells than among CD4+ T cells. In the 0.1-3.0 mg/kg groups, partial responders were among the patients with the lowest normalized peripheral clonal expansion, particularly in CD8+ T cells. Low levels of normalized T-cell clonal expansion were also shown by some nonresponding patients. The antigen specificity of the peripheral T cells that underwent clonal expansion was not determined. At doses from 0.1 to 3.0 mg/kg, clonal expansion was seen in both CD4+ and CD8+ blood T cells between baseline and week 6.

In the case of this clone: The antigen this receptor binds is unknown. Nothing much larger sits one base from this clone, and base qualities are not available.

Patients with autoimmune disease history or receiving systemic immunosuppression were excluded from the trial. Peripheral blood for TCR sequencing was collected from all dose cohorts at baseline, on cycle 4 day 1, and on cycle 7 day 1. Samples were obtained from an open-label, multicenter, first-in-human phase I dose-escalation trial of ivuxolimab. The trial enrolled adults with locally advanced or metastatic head and neck squamous cell, hepatocellular, melanoma or renal cell carcinoma. Before TCR sequencing, CD4+ T cells and CD8+ T cells from peripheral blood were sorted into separate populations. The germline V gene (reference sequence) provides CDR1 PRHDT and CDR2 FYEKMQ. Including cysteine and phenylalanine, the CDR3 has 16 amino acids. Of all the DNA, just the CDR3 is kept, 48 bases in frame from base 1. Ends trimmed: V by 3 bases, J by 2 bases; bases unmatched to a gene: 6.

The material was CD4+ or CD8+ T cells sorted from blood, obtained in a trial of the OX40 agonist ivuxolimab. Here the chain combines TRBV13 and TRBJ2-2, with TRBD1 identical over 7 junction bases. This sequence was found in an adult with an advanced solid tumor such as melanoma, head and neck, liver or kidney cancer. This receptor has the CDR3 CASSLSGTVNTGELFF. The nucleotide sequence is given as TGTGCCAGCAGCTTGTCCGGGACAGTAAACACCGGGGAGCTGTTTTTT.